Given below is one T cell receptor beta chain in context. Its antigen remains undetermined. Per-nucleotide qualities are absent, and no much larger clonotype sits a single base away. This sample stems from a study of blood T cell repertoires in COVID-19 (dated by TCRdb to about 2020). Background on the whole study: Samples from collaborators originated in the United States, Italy and Spain and spanned both the acute and convalescent phases of COVID-19. The prospective study material was composed of cDNA or gDNA derived from T cells, B-cell-depleted T cells, or PBMCs. Subjects who had been exposed to COVID-19, were actively infected with it, or had recovered from it provided the deeply sampled blood TCRbeta repertoires that made up the dataset. The repertoires were made available in a free public database intended to serve as a resource for research on the immune response to SARS-CoV-2. The samples were drawn from two sources: the first 160 participants of the ongoing ImmuneRACE study, and 1,000 to 1,500 subjects contributed by 6 global collaborators. The sample metadata nearly always contained a de-identified subject ID, COVID-19 status, age in years and sex. Where available, HLA class I and class II types were obtained from metadata supplied by the sample provider rather than from assay-based typing.

In Seattle, one collaborating source enrolled patients while the infection was active and tracked those patients longitudinally over the course of disease. The collaborating institutions used their own protocols to collect whole blood in K2EDTA tubes. For TCRbeta analysis, collaborators shipped samples as frozen whole blood, isolated PBMCs, or DNA extracted from either of those sample types. General study outcomes and caveats: The amount of clinical and demographic metadata varied by source and participant and was provided uncurated.

The germline V gene (reference sequence) supplies CDR1 LNHDA and CDR2 SQIVND. From cysteine to phenylalanine, the CDR3 is 14 amino acids long. Only the CDR3 part of the read is kept: 42 bases, read in frame from the first base. V and J are truncated by 6 bases and 4 bases respectively, leaving an intervening sequence of 15 bases. The immunoSEQ Assay, a bias-controlled multiplex PCR, was used to amplify TCRbeta CDR3 regions from genomic DNA. Per the authors' processing: Within the assay, amplification of reference gene primers was used to estimate how many nucleated cells each sample contained. To quantify the absolute abundance of each unique TCRbeta CDR3 rearrangement, sequence reads were collapsed and filtered. For each sample, productive Simpson clonality was calculated as the square root of Simpson's diversity index across productive rearrangements. Held by TCRdb, this immuneACCESS table contains in-frame sequences only and omits some clones. Under half of the omission traces to an unresolved V gene where checked; the cause of the rest is unknown. V, J and clone size derive from that table, while D and trimming were established from the DNA sequence. The sample data list 300,000 to 450,000 clones, and about 87% of these were observed just once. Together, the top ten hold 2% to 2.5% of the sample.

The clonotype was recovered from a woman aged 55-69 years with COVID-19, enrolled during active disease. The chain is encoded by TRBV19 joined to TRBJ1-2; the D segment cannot be called with confidence. The sample consisted of peripheral blood. The CDR3 corresponds to CASSLPGGFYGYTF. The DNA is TGTGCCAGTAGCCTTCCAGGTGGTTTCTATGGCTACACCTTC.